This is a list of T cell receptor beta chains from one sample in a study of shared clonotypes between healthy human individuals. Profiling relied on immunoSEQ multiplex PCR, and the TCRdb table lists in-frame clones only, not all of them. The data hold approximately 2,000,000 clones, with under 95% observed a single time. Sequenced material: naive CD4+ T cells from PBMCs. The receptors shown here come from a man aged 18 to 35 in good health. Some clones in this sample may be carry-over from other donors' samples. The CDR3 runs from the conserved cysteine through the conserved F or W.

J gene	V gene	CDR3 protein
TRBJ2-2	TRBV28	CASSLVGPGELFF
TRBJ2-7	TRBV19	CASSTQGDRRSQYF
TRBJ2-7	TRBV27	CASSLSIPSGSRMRQYF
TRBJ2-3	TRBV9	CASSASGRRTDTQYF
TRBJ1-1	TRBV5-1	CASSSKDINTEAFF
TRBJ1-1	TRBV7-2	CASSLANWNTEAFF
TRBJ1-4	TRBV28	CASRPQGRNEKLFF
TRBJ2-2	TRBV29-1	CSGARGGWERTGELFF
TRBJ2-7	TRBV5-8	CASSLSSGATYEQYF
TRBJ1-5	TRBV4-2	CASSPRLPGTNQPQHF
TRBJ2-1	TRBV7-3	CASSLRQGRNEQFF
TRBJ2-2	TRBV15	CATSRQTFRTGTSGSTGELFF
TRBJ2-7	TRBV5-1	CASSPTGGSYEQYF
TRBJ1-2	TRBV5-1	CASSLPAREDGYTF
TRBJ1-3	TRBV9	CASSVLGSDSGNTIYF
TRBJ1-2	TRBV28	CASSLYRGYGYTF
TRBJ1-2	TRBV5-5	CASSLAGTNNYGYTF
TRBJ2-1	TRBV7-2	CASRSPGGGEQFF
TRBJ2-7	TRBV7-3	CASSPQQGGEQYF
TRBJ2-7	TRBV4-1	CASSRNKYYEQYF
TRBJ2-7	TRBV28	CASSFPRRQYEQYF
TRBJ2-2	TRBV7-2	CASSLGAGRTGELFF
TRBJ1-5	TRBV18	CASSPQGSNQPQHF
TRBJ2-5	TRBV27	CASSSTGREETQYF
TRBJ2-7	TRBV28	CASNLIGDRSYEQYF
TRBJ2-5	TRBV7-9	CASSSAGYETQYF
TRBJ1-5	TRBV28	CASSLTGLQPQHF
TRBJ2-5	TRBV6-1	CASSGQPNQETQYF
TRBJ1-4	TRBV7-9	CASSPDRGLTSEKLFF
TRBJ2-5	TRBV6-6	CASSYSPGEETQYF
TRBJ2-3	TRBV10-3	CAISAPGNTQYF
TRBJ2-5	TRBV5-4	CASSPTLALQETQYF
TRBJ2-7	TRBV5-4	CASSFEAGGLSYEQYF
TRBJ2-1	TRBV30	CAWSKRRGSSYNEQFF
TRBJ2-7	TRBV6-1	CASSTGLASYEQYF
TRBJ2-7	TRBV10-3	CAITPQGASSYEQYF
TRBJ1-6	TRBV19	CASRDRGNSPLHF
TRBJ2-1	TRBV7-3	CASSLGLAAYNEQFF
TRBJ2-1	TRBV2	CASSDQQGVVDEQFF
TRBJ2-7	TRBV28	CASSLLVVPYEQYF
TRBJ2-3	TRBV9	CASSPTSGSTDTQYF
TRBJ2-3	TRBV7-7	CASSPGQFSTDTQYF
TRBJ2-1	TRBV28	CASSLPGQLRTQFF
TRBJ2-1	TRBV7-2	CASSLVGGPNYNEQFF
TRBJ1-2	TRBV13	CASSLGDRGGGYTF
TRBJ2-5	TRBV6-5	CASASELQETQYF
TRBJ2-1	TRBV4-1	CASSQPWERAMNEQFF
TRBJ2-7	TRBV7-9	CASSPPFSGRTGNEQYF
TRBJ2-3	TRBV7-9	CASSLSYVSDTQYF
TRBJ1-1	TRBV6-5	CASSSRLTLNEAFF